This T cell receptor (beta chain) was sequenced during a study of blood T cell repertoires in COVID-19. Study-wide background: Sources were T cells, B-cell-depleted T cells, or PBMCs; the material itself was cDNA or gDNA.

This table comes from immunoSEQ multiplex PCR, and its TCRdb copy is limited to in-frame clones, with some not included. The sample lists around 150,000 clones, approximately 80% occurring once. During active infection, Seattle patients enrolled and were then monitored through disease. This CDR3 has 15 amino acids. Germline V gene data show CDR1 as MRHNA and CDR2 as SNTAGT. V shed 3 bases, J shed 3 bases, and the junction held 6 bases outside the gene matches. The TCR comes from a middle-aged woman with COVID-19, enrolled during active disease. The sequencing input was peripheral blood. The chain is built from TRBV6-4 and TRBJ2-3; TRBD2 matches 7 bases. The chain's CDR3 is CASSDRGGATDTQYF. CDR3 nucleotide sequence: TGTGCCAGCAGTGATCGCGGGGGAGCAACAGATACGCAGTATTTT.